The rows below give T cell receptor beta chains drawn from one sample of a study of graft-versus-host responses after intestinal transplantation. Clones were read by immunoSEQ multiplex PCR, and TCRdb kept only the in-frame ones, dropping some. This table holds around 7,400 clones, 30% to 35% found once. This material consisted of alloreactive CD8+ T cells from a mixed lymphocyte reaction culture, taken before transplantation. The origin of the receptors is a human patient who was an organ donor for intestinal transplantation. CDR3s include the opening cysteine and the closing phenylalanine or tryptophan. The D gene is left open where the match is weak. Expanded clones are given a class, and other clones once, few, many or no size at all.

>TRBD1|few|TRBJ1-3|TRBV19|14
CASSSGQAGNTIYF
TGTGCCAGTAGTAGCGGACAGGCTGGAAACACCATATATTTT
>-|-|TRBJ1-1|TRBV6-5|14
CASSYEVFGTEAFF
TGTGCCAGCAGTTACGAGGTGTTCGGGACTGAAGCTTTCTTT
>TRBD1|-|TRBJ1-2|TRBV6-1|14
CASSSWTGGYGYTF
TGTGCCAGCAGTTCCTGGACAGGGGGCTATGGCTACACCTTC
>TRBD1|few|TRBJ1-2|TRBV5-5|17
CASSLVYGATGDYGYTF
TGTGCCAGCAGCTTGGTTTACGGCGCGACAGGGGACTATGGCTACACCTTC
>-|-|TRBJ1-2|TRBV2|14
CASSVKDRSYGYTF
TGTGCCAGCAGTGTGAAAGACAGGAGCTATGGCTACACCTTC
>TRBD1|-|TRBJ1-1|TRBV6-6|15
CASSPPPGQGNRAFF
TGTGCCAGCAGTCCTCCTCCGGGACAGGGGAATCGGGCTTTCTTT
>-|-|TRBJ1-1|TRBV5-4|14
CASSLVGGYTEAFF
TGTGCCAGCAGCTTGGTTGGGGGCTACACTGAAGCTTTCTTT
>-|few|TRBJ2-7|TRBV4-2|15
CASSQGQFFSYEQYF
TGTGCCAGCAGCCAAGGACAGTTCTTCTCCTACGAGCAGTACTTC
>TRBD2|-|TRBJ2-1|TRBV19|17
CASRNQAGLELIDEQFF
TGTGCCAGTAGAAATCAGGCCGGACTAGAGTTAATCGATGAGCAGTTCTTC
>TRBD1|-|TRBJ1-2|TRBV10-3|15
CAISKGAWANYGYTF
TGTGCCATCAGTAAGGGGGCCTGGGCTAACTATGGCTACACCTTC
>-|medium-sized|TRBJ2-7|TRBV4-1|14
CASSQDGGNYEQYF
TGCGCCAGCAGCCAAGATGGGGGGAATTACGAGCAGTACTTC
>TRBD1|-|TRBJ1-2|TRBV28|15
CASRGQGQPTYGYTF
TGTGCCAGCAGAGGACAGGGACAGCCTACCTATGGCTACACCTTC
>-|-|TRBJ2-7|TRBV4-1|15
CASSQVEGDNYEQYF
TGCGCCAGCAGCCAAGTCGAGGGGGACAACTACGAGCAGTACTTC
>TRBD2|few|TRBJ2-1|TRBV7-3|15
CASSSLAGVHNEQFF
TGTGCCAGCAGCTCCTTAGCGGGAGTACACAATGAGCAGTTCTTC
>-|-|TRBJ1-5|TRBV6-1|18
CASSDAVYRAYSNQPQHF
TGTGCCAGCAGTGATGCCGTATACAGGGCTTATAGCAATCAGCCCCAGCATTTT
>-|-|TRBJ1-6|TRBV25-1|16
CASRELGRGRYSPLHF
TGTGCCAGCAGGGAACTCGGTCGGGGGAGATATTCACCCCTCCACTTT
>-|-|TRBJ2-3|TRBV5-1|14
CASSLGLYSGTQYF
TGCGCCAGCAGCTTGGGCCTATATAGCGGTACGCAGTATTTT
>-|-|TRBJ1-4|TRBV6-1|18
CASSEPIYPTGSNEKLFF
TGTGCCAGCAGTGAACCAATATACCCCACAGGTTCAAATGAAAAACTGTTTTTT
>-|-|TRBJ2-3|TRBV11-2|13
CASSFSSTDTQYF
TGTGCCAGCAGCTTCTCCAGCACAGATACGCAGTATTTT
>TRBD2|-|TRBJ2-5|TRBV28|18
CASSLMGRTSGLGGTQYF
TGTGCCAGCAGTTTAATGGGTCGGACTAGCGGGCTCGGGGGGACCCAGTACTTC
>-|-|TRBJ2-1|TRBV6-5|15
CASSYGLDLFNEQFF
TGTGCCAGCAGTTACGGTCTAGACCTCTTCAATGAGCAGTTCTTC
>TRBD1|few|TRBJ1-2|TRBV7-6|17
CASSSPTGTRPYYGYTF
TGTGCCAGCAGCTCCCCGACAGGGACCCGACCCTACTATGGCTACACCTTC
>TRBD1|-|TRBJ2-1|TRBV9|15
CASSDRDRVEFEQFF
TGTGCCAGCAGCGACCGGGACAGGGTTGAGTTTGAGCAGTTCTTC
>TRBD1|large|TRBJ1-3|TRBV5-4|15
CASSSGTGAGNTIYF
TGTGCCAGCAGCTCCGGGACAGGGGCTGGAAACACCATATATTTT
>TRBD1|-|TRBJ1-1|TRBV4-1|22
CASSQGRRGQGAFRYLNTEAFF
TGCGCCAGCAGCCAAGGCCGAAGAGGACAGGGGGCGTTTAGATATTTGAACACTGAAGCTTTCTTT
>-|-|TRBJ1-5|TRBV14|20
CASSQTNLQGNTRSNQPQHF
TGTGCCAGCAGCCAAACGAACCTTCAGGGGAACACTAGAAGCAATCAGCCCCAGCATTTT
>-|medium-sized|TRBJ1-4|TRBV5-6|15
CASSLYGESSEKLFF
TGTGCCAGCAGCTTGTACGGGGAAAGCAGTGAAAAACTGTTTTTT
>-|-|TRBJ2-3|TRBV6-5|16
CASSYQGTFWTDTQYF
TGTGCCAGCAGTTACCAGGGGACGTTTTGGACAGATACGCAGTATTTT
>-|-|TRBJ2-7|TRBV11-3|13
CASSLQLSYEQYF
TGTGCCAGCAGCTTACAGTTGTCCTACGAGCAGTACTTC
>TRBD1|-|TRBJ1-6|TRBV4-2|17
CASSPRQGQGLDSPLHF
TGTGCCAGCAGCCCGAGACAGGGGCAGGGTTTGGATTCACCCCTCCACTTT
>TRBD2|few|TRBJ2-5|TRBV2|13
CASLTSGQETQYF
TGTGCCAGCCTGACTAGCGGACAAGAGACCCAGTACTTC
>-|few|TRBJ1-1|TRBV28|15
CASSLVRSRAAAAFF
TGTGCCAGCAGTTTGGTTAGGAGCAGGGCGGCTGCAGCTTTCTTT
>-|-|TRBJ1-2|TRBV4-1|14
CASSQNQGRYGYTF
TGCGCCAGCAGCCAGAATCAGGGGCGCTATGGCTACACCTTC
>-|large|TRBJ2-7|TRBV4-1|16
CASRKESWGLVGEQYF
TGCGCCAGCAGGAAAGAAAGCTGGGGGCTGGTAGGGGAGCAGTACTTC
>TRBD1|few|TRBJ1-3|TRBV7-9|16
CASSRQGLFSGNTIYF
TGTGCCAGCAGCCGACAGGGCTTATTCTCTGGAAACACCATATATTTT
>TRBD1|few|TRBJ1-2|TRBV11-1|14
CASSSNDRGYGYTF
TGTGCCAGCAGCTCCAACGACAGGGGGTATGGCTACACCTTC
>-|-|TRBJ2-7|TRBV12-5|12
CASGPRQYEQYF
TGTGCTAGTGGGCCCCGACAGTACGAGCAGTACTTC
>TRBD1|-|TRBJ2-7|TRBV28|16
CASSFREGTGWYEQYF
TGTGCCAGCAGTTTTAGAGAGGGGACAGGGTGGTACGAGCAGTACTTC
>TRBD2|-|TRBJ2-7|TRBV5-4|15
CASSPGLAGGYEQYF
TGTGCCAGCAGCCCAGGACTAGCGGGAGGCTACGAGCAGTACTTC
>-|few|TRBJ1-1|TRBV29-1|12
CSAATANTEAFF
TGCAGCGCCGCCACAGCGAACACTGAAGCTTTCTTT
>-|-|TRBJ1-6|TRBV30|16
CAWSLTQSSYNSPLHF
TGTGCCTGGAGTTTGACACAGAGCTCCTATAATTCACCCCTCCACTTT
>-|-|TRBJ1-5|TRBV30|13
CAWSGPGDQPQHF
TGTGCCTGGAGCGGGCCGGGGGATCAGCCCCAGCATTTT
>-|-|TRBJ2-3|TRBV29-1|15
CSVEDRGLMSYTQYF
TGCAGCGTTGAAGATCGCGGACTTATGTCTTATACGCAGTATTTT
>TRBD2|-|TRBJ2-1|TRBV11-3|18
CASSPRLRLAGLYNEQFF
TGTGCCAGCAGCCCCCGCCTCCGACTAGCGGGCCTCTACAATGAGCAGTTCTTC
>-|-|TRBJ2-5|TRBV2|12
CATLTEQETQYF
TGTGCCACGTTGACAGAACAAGAGACCCAGTACTTC
>TRBD2|few|TRBJ2-7|TRBV5-6|16
CASSGGLAGAPYEQYF
TGTGCCAGCAGCGGGGGACTAGCGGGGGCCCCCTACGAGCAGTACTTC
>TRBD1|few|TRBJ2-3|TRBV7-6|18
CASSFPTAGTGFTDTQYF
TGTGCCAGCAGCTTTCCGACTGCCGGGACAGGCTTCACAGATACGCAGTATTTT
>TRBD1|-|TRBJ2-7|TRBV11-1|14
CASSLMTGSYEQYF
TGTGCCAGCAGCTTAATGACAGGGTCCTACGAGCAGTACTTC
>TRBD1|few|TRBJ1-3|TRBV4-1|17
CASSLTGGLFSGNTIYF
TGCGCCAGCAGCCTAACAGGGGGCCTCTTCTCTGGAAACACCATATATTTT
>-|-|TRBJ1-4|TRBV7-6|13
CASSLRVGEKLFF
TGTGCCAGCAGCTTACGGGTTGGCGAAAAACTGTTTTTT
>-|few|TRBJ2-7|TRBV6-5|13
CASTHRVYYEQYF
TGTGCCAGCACCCACAGGGTCTACTACGAGCAGTACTTC